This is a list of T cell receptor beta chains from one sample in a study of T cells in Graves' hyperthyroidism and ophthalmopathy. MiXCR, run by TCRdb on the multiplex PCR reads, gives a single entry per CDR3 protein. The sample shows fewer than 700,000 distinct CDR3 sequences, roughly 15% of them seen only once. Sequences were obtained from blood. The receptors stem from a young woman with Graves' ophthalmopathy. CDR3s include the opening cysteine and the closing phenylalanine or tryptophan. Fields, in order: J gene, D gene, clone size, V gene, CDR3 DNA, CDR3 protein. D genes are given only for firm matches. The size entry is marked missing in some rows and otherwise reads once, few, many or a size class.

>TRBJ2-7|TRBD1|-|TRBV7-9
TGTGCCAGCGTAGGGACAGGGGGTGAGCAGTACTTC
CASVGTGGEQYF
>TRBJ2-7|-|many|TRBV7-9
TGTGCCAGCAGCTTAGACGGGTCCTACGAGCAGTACTTC
CASSLDGSYEQYF
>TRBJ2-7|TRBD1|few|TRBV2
TGTGCCAGCAGTGAACGACCAGGGGGCGGCGAGCAGTACTTC
CASSERPGGGEQYF
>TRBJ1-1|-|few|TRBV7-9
TGTGCCAGCAGCTTAGCGGTGGGCATGGACACTGAAGCTTTCTTT
CASSLAVGMDTEAFF
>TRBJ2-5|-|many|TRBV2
TGTGCCAGCAGTGAACTCCGGGGCGCCGAGACCCAGTACTTC
CASSELRGAETQYF
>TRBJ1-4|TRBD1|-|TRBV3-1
TGTGCCAGCAGCCCAGGGGACAGGGAAGCTGAAAAACTGTTTTTT
CASSPGDREAEKLFF
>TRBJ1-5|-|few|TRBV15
TGTGCCACCAGAGAAGGGAACAGGTGGGCTCAGCCCCAGCATTTT
CATREGNRWAQPQHF
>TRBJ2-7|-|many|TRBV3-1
TGTGCCAGCAGCCAAGCCTGGGGATCAACCTACGAGCAGTACTTC
CASSQAWGSTYEQYF
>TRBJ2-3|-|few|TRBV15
TGTGCCACCAGCAGAGAAGAGAGCACAGATACGCAGTATTTT
CATSREESTDTQYF
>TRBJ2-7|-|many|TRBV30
TGTGCCTGGAGTGACCCAGGGGCCGAGCAGTACTTC
CAWSDPGAEQYF
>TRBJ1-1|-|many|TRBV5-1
TGCGCCAGCAGCTTGGCTCGGAGGAACACTGAAGCTTTCTTT
CASSLARRNTEAFF
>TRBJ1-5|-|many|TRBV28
TGTGCCAGCAGAACAACAAATCAGCCCCAGCATTTT
CASRTTNQPQHF
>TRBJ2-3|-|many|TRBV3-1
TGTGCCAGCAGCCAAGCATTGCGGGGGACAAGCACAGATACGCAGTATTTT
CASSQALRGTSTDTQYF
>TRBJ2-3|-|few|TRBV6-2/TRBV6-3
TGTGCCAGCAGTTCCACCCCACGGAGCTTCACAGATACGCAGTATTTT
CASSSTPRSFTDTQYF
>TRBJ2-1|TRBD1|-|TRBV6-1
TGTGCCAGCAGTGTCCAGGGGGCGCGGAATGAGCAGTTCTTC
CASSVQGARNEQFF
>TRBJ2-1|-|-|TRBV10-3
TGTGCCATCAGTGACAGGGCCGGGGTCGATGAGCAGTTCTTC
CAISDRAGVDEQFF
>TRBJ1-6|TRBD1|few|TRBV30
TGTGCCTGGAGTCGAACGGGACAGCGGAATTCACCCCTCCACTTT
CAWSRTGQRNSPLHF
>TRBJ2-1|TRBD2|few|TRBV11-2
TGTGCCAGCAGCTCCCAACGGACTAGCGGGAGGCGTAATGAGCAGTTCTTC
CASSSQRTSGRRNEQFF